Shown below are 27 T cell receptor beta chains from a single sample sequenced in a study of CD8 T cells in Susac syndrome. An amount of RNA that ranged from about 0.45 to 1 ug was reverse transcribed with random hexamers. TCRdb called the immunoSEQ multiplex PCR reads again in MiXCR, with one record for every CDR3 protein. The sample lists around 150,000 distinct CDR3 sequences, approximately 96% occurring once. The specimen was CD4+ T cells from PBMCs. Receptors were obtained from a human donor in good health.

The chain employs TRBV5-1 and TRBJ2-7, with TRBD2 as a possible D gene (5 bases). Germline-derived CDR1 and CDR2 are SGHRS and YFSETQ. The CDR3 has 15 amino acids. With 0 bases removed from V and 5 bases from J, the gap between germline ends came to 15 bases. In DNA form, the CDR3 reads TGCGCCAGCAGCTTGGTTTTAGCGATGGGGAACGAGCAGTACTTC. Protein product: CASSLVLAMGNEQYF. The full variable domain, completed using reference TRBV5-1 and TRBJ2-7, is KAGVTQTPRYLIKTRGQQVTLSCSPISGHRSVSWYQQTPGQGLQFLFEYFSETQRNKGNFPGRFSGRQFSNSRSEMNVSTLELGDSALYLCASSLVLAMGNEQYFGPGTRLTVT.

The sample holds one count of this clonotype. V gene TRBV3-1 combines with J gene TRBJ2-2, with D unresolved. The CDR3 is made up of 15 amino acids. In germline, CDR1 is LGHDT, CDR2 YNNKEL (reference sequence). The V gene lost 2 bases and the J gene lost 6 bases, with 13 bases spanning the gap. CDR3 region: CASSQFGRVAGELFF. CDR3 sequence (DNA): TGTGCCAGCAGCCAATTTGGTAGGGTTGCCGGGGAGCTGTTTTTT.

The chain has TRBV12-3 or TRBV12-4 and TRBJ2-5; no firm D call. Trimming took 7 bases from V and 5 from J, leaving 11 bases between them. The CDR3 totals 12 residues. CDR3 region: CASTLAAETQYF. DNA of the CDR3: TGTGCCAGCACTCTCGCAGCGGAGACCCAGTACTTC.

V gene TRBV19 combines with J gene TRBJ1-2; D not certain. The CDR3 is 10 amino acids. Germline loops: CDR1 LNHDA, CDR2 SQIVND (reference sequence). V shed 8 bases and J shed 8 bases, with 9 bases lying between them. CDR3 nucleotides: TGTGCCAGTTTATTGAGGGGCTACACCTTC. Protein sequence: CASLLRGYTF.

The chain is built from TRBV20-1 and TRBJ2-1, with 9 bases identical to TRBD1. The CDR3 loop spans 15 amino acids. Trimming cost V 4 bases and J 6 bases; bases outside gene matches: 10. The germline CDR1 and CDR2 sequences are DFQATT and SNEGSKA (reference sequence). The CDR3 here is CSAIEGQGWTNEQFF. The CDR3 bases are TGCAGTGCTATAGAGGGACAGGGATGGACCAATGAGCAGTTCTTC.

Regarding this clonotype: A junction end diverges from the germline sequence, so it may reflect a read error. The chain couples TRBV28 to TRBJ1-1, with D uncertain. The CDR3 is made up of 12 amino acids. Germline CDR1 and CDR2: MDHEN and SYDVKM. CDR3 in amino acids: CASRSPNTEAFF. DNA for the CDR3: TGTGCCAGCAGGTCCCCGAACACTGAAGCTTTTTTT.

The rearrangement links TRBV29-1 to TRBJ2-2, with TRBD1 matching over 9 bases. With V trimmed by 7 bases and J by 2 bases, 5 bases remained unmatched. This CDR3 contains 14 residues. Looked up from germline, CDR1 is SQVTM and CDR2 is ANQGSEA. The CDR3 region has the DNA TGCAGCGCGACAGGGGGTTTAAACACCGGGGAGCTGTTTTTT. It encodes CSATGGLNTGELFF.

The chain uses TRBV12-3 or TRBV12-4 and TRBJ2-5; no reliable D call. Trimming shortened V by 2 bases and J by 4 bases, and 14 bases separated the two germline ends. The CDR3 covers 15 residues. The CDR3 coding sequence is TGTGCCAGCAGTTTAAGGACCACCAAGGGAGAGACCCAGTACTTC. The encoded protein is CASSLRTTKGETQYF.

In DNA, the CDR3 is TGCAGCGTTGACCTAGGAAGGGGACTATCCTACAATGAGCAGTTCTTC. Translating gives CSVDLGRGLSYNEQFF. The chain is built from TRBV29-1 and TRBJ2-1; 7 bases are a match to TRBD2. Germline V gene sequence: CDR1 SQVTM, CDR2 ANQGSEA. The length of the CDR3 is 16 residues. V was clipped by 3 bases and J by 1 base; unmatched bases: 9.

This chain joins TRBV5-4 and TRBJ1-4, with D perhaps matching TRBD1 (5 bases). Trimming cost V 3 bases and J 4 bases, with 16 bases left between them. The CDR3 runs to 16 residues. Germline CDR1 is SGHNT and CDR2 is YYREEE (reference sequence). This CDR3 is CASSWGSPAGNEKLFF. The DNA for the CDR3 is TGTGCCAGCAGCTGGGGGTCCCCGGCGGGTAATGAAAAACTGTTTTTT.

This rearrangement joins TRBV12-3 or TRBV12-4 to TRBJ1-2; weak D call: TRBD1 (5 bases). This CDR3 has 14 amino acids. Trimming shortened V by 0 bases and J by 3 bases, and 8 bases separated the two germline ends. The CDR3 nucleotides are TGTGCCAGCAGTTTAGCGCGCAGGGACTATGGCTACACCTTC. This encodes CASSLARRDYGYTF.

The chain combines TRBV2 with TRBJ1-6; 10 bases match TRBD1. The germline gives CDR1 SNHLY, CDR2 FYNNEI. V shed 6 bases, J shed 8 bases, and the junction held 10 bases outside the gene matches. This CDR3 is 16 amino acids long. Here the CDR3 DNA reads TGTGCCAGCAGGCCGACAGGGGGCTTGGGTTATTCACCCCTCCACTTT. It specifies CASRPTGGLGYSPLHF.

The J gene is TRBJ2-5, the V gene TRBV7-2, with 11 nucleotides matching TRBD1. This CDR3 comprises 16 residues. Germline V gene sequence: CDR1 SGHTA, CDR2 FQGNSA. The junction had 10 bases not matched to a gene; V was cut back by 5 bases and J by 5 bases. The CDR3 DNA is TGTGCCAGCAGCCTAGGACAGGGGGCGCGCGTCGAGACCCAGTACTTC. Translation: CASSLGQGARVETQYF.

The CDR3 nucleotides read TGTGCCAGCAGCTTGAACGGGGGCTTCGGGAATGAGCAGTTCTTC. It specifies CASSLNGGFGNEQFF. The chain joins TRBV11-1 to TRBJ2-1, with D perhaps given as TRBD1 or TRBD2 (6 bases each). V was trimmed by 3 bases and J by 7 bases, leaving 16 bases between them. CDR1 and CDR2 (germline): SGHAT, FQDESV (reference sequence). This CDR3 has 15 residues.

The rearrangement joins TRBV4-3 to TRBJ2-1; D is possibly TRBD1 (6 bases). V lost 4 bases to trimming and J lost 2 bases, with 18 bases between them. The CDR3 consists of 17 residues. In germline, CDR1 is LGHNA, CDR2 YSLEER. In DNA, the CDR3 is TGCGCCAGCAGCCGCAAGTGGGGGACAACTACCTACAATGAGCAGTTCTTC. The encoded protein is CASSRKWGTTTYNEQFF.

The V gene is TRBV12-3 or TRBV12-4, the J gene TRBJ1-1; D is uncertain. V lost 3 bases and J lost 4, with 9 bases in between. The CDR3 is made up of 13 amino acids. The chain's CDR3 is CASSFLPATEAFF. In nucleotides, the CDR3 is TGTGCCAGCAGTTTCTTGCCTGCCACTGAAGCTTTCTTT.

The V gene is TRBV10-3, the J gene TRBJ1-1, with 10 nucleotides matching TRBD1. Germline lookup yields CDR1 ENHRY and CDR2 SYGVKD. Trimming at V came to 11 bases and at J to 4 bases, leaving 4 bases not matched to a gene. This CDR3 is built from 12 residues. This CDR3 is CAVGQGTTEAFF. CDR3 sequence (DNA): TGTGCCGTGGGACAGGGGACCACTGAAGCTTTCTTT.

The chain has TRBV6-2 or TRBV6-3 and TRBJ1-5; 12 nucleotides align to TRBD1. With V trimmed by 5 bases and J by 7 bases, 6 bases remained unmatched. CDR3 size: 15 residues. The germline CDR1 and CDR2 sequences are MNHEY and SVGEGT. The CDR3 bases are TGTGCCAGCAGTACGGCCGGGACAGGGGGCCAGCCCCAGCATTTT. Its translation: CASSTAGTGGQPQHF.

The chain recombines TRBV30 with TRBJ1-5; D may be TRBD1 (6 bases). The germline CDR1 and CDR2 sequences are GTSNPN and SVGIG (reference sequence). CDR3 length equals 14 residues. With 1 base removed from V and 1 base from J, the gap between germline ends came to 8 bases. CDR3 protein: CAWSGQASNQPQHF. CDR3 DNA: TGTGCCTGGAGTGGACAGGCCAGCAATCAGCCCCAGCATTTT.

The genes are TRBV4-2 and TRBJ2-7; a weak D match, TRBD1 (6 bases). Trimming shortened V by 5 bases and J by 5 bases, and 19 bases separated the two germline ends. The germline V gene encodes CDR1 LGHNA and CDR2 YNFKEQ. There are 15 residues in the CDR3. CDR3 DNA sequence: TGTGCCAGCAGCACGGATTGGGCAGGGGCGAACGAGCAGTACTTC. Encoded protein: CASSTDWAGANEQYF.

This chain connects TRBV6-2 or TRBV6-3 to TRBJ2-3; D is uncertain. Trimming stripped 6 bases from V and 4 bases from J, with 8 bases between. The CDR3 contains 12 residues. Germline V lookup: CDR1 MNHEY, CDR2 SVGEGT. CDR3 loop: CASSWNADTQYF. CDR3 coding DNA: TGTGCCAGCAGCTGGAACGCAGATACGCAGTATTTT.

The chain links TRBV28 to TRBJ2-3, with 7 bases aligning to TRBD2. The ends lost 3 bases at V and 6 bases at J; junction bases unmatched: 6. The CDR3 totals 14 residues. Germline V gives CDR1 MDHEN, CDR2 SYDVKM. CDR3 DNA: TGTGCCAGCAGTTTGATCGGGGGGAGGGATACGCAGTATTTT. This encodes CASSLIGGRDTQYF.

The chain couples TRBV20-1 to TRBJ1-4; a possible D gene is TRBD1 (5 bases). Germline CDR1 reads DFQATT; CDR2 reads SNEGSKA (reference sequence). Trimming pared 3 bases from V and 6 bases from J, leaving 8 bases between. CDR3 length equals 12 residues. The CDR3 region is CSASLTDEKLFF. The CDR3 DNA sequence: TGCAGTGCTAGTCTGACAGATGAAAAACTGTTTTTT.

The chain carries TRBV30 and TRBJ1-5; no firm D call. The CDR3 length is 13 residues. Germline assignment: CDR1 GTSNPN and CDR2 SVGIG (reference sequence). Trimming shortened V by 1 base and J by 0 bases, and 4 bases separated the two germline ends. This CDR3 reads CAWSGHSNQPQHF. CDR3 coding DNA: TGTGCCTGGAGTGGCCATAGCAATCAGCCCCAGCATTTT.

This clonotype was picked up one time. The V gene is TRBV15, the J gene TRBJ2-3; perhaps TRBD1 as D (6 bases). V dropped 0 bases and J dropped 5 bases, with 18 bases sitting between them. This CDR3 is 17 amino acids long. Germline V CDR1 and CDR2: LNHNV, YYDKDF (reference sequence). Here the CDR3 reads CATSRDYVFGGEDTQYF. CDR3 in DNA: TGTGCCACCAGCAGAGATTACGTCTTTGGGGGCGAAGATACGCAGTATTTT.

This chain connects TRBV15 to TRBJ2-7; 9 bases map to TRBD1. CDR1 and CDR2 from the germline V gene are LNHNV and YYDKDF (reference sequence). V gave up 4 bases and J gave up 6 bases; unmatched junction bases: 7. The CDR3 is 14 amino acids. CDR3 region: CATSKRQGDSEQYF. CDR3 coding DNA: TGTGCCACCAGCAAGAGACAGGGGGATAGCGAGCAGTACTTC.

This chain connects TRBV11-2 to TRBJ2-7; possibly TRBD2 for D (6 bases). CDR1 is SGHAT and CDR2 is FQNNGV in the germline V gene. Trimming shortened V by 5 bases and J by 0 bases, and 11 bases separated the two germline ends. The CDR3 sequence is 14 residues long. This chain's CDR3 is CASSPRRGSYEQYF. The CDR3 DNA follows: TGTGCCAGCAGCCCAAGGAGGGGCTCCTACGAGCAGTACTTC.